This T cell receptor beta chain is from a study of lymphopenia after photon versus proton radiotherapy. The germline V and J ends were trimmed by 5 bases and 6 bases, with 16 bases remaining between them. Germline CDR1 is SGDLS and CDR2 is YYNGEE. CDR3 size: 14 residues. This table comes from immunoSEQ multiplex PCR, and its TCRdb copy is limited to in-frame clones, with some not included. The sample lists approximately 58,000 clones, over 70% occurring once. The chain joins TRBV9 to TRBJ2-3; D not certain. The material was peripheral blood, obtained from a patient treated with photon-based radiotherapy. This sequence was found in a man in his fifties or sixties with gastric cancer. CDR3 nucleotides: TGTGCCAGCAGTCTTACTCCCCCGGCGGATACGCAGTATTTT. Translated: CASSLTPPADTQYF.